This note documents a single T cell receptor beta chain sequence. The sample belongs to a study of blood T cell repertoires in COVID-19. Study-level background: Samples of COVID-19 (acute and convalescent) were obtained from the United States, Italy and Spain. PBMCs, B-cell-depleted T cells, or T cells provided the cDNA or gDNA that made up the material.

V lost 10 bases and J 2 bases, leaving 15 bases between the germline ends. CDR3 length: 14 amino acids. Germline loops: CDR1 SEHNR, CDR2 FQNEAQ (reference sequence). In the source study's methods: The authors estimated nucleated cell counts from reference gene primer amplification. Clones were sequenced by immunoSEQ multiplex PCR, and TCRdb holds only the in-frame ones, with some missing. The DNA was the basis for D and trimming; V, J and clone size are from that table. The sample consists of roughly 76,000 clones, about 91% of them appearing once. This clonotype was sampled from a woman aged 60 to 75 with active COVID-19. Specimen: peripheral blood. The J gene is TRBJ1-3, the V gene TRBV7-9; D may be TRBD1 (6 bases). The CDR3 DNA follows: TGTGCCACCCTCTACAGGGAAGCTGGAAACACCATATATTTT. It translates to CATLYREAGNTIYF.